This is a list of T cell receptor beta chains from one sample in a study of human T cells and chemical hapten exposure. TCRdb called the RACE reads again in MiXCR, with one record for every CDR3 protein. Here the sample spans some 84,000 distinct CDR3 sequences, 8.5% to 9% being singletons. The material sequenced was whole blood, taken in connection with sensitization to the hapten diphenylcyclopropenone (DPC). These TCRs come from a man between 40 and 49 years old with alopecia areata. Some clones in this sample may be carry-over from other donors' samples. CDR3s include the opening cysteine and the closing phenylalanine or tryptophan.

v_call,j_call,cdr3_aa
TRBV29-1,TRBJ1-2,CSVEELPDGYTF
TRBV7-3,TRBJ2-3,CASSPSRADTQYF
TRBV29-1,TRBJ2-3,CSVDRGTGKDTDTQYF
TRBV6-2/TRBV6-3,TRBJ2-1,CASLGLASYNEQFF
TRBV29-1,TRBJ2-7,CSVEGSSYEQYF
TRBV29-1,TRBJ2-2,CSVWGPGQGRTGELFF
TRBV20-1,TRBJ2-7,CSAGLADYEQYF
TRBV28,TRBJ1-2,CASSSRDYGYTF
TRBV29-1,TRBJ2-7,CSVQSWEGRTYEQYF
TRBV21-1,TRBJ1-5,CASQKNRWDQPQHF
TRBV12-3/TRBV12-4,TRBJ2-1,CASSLILAGANANEQFF
TRBV20-1,TRBJ2-3,CSASTLDTQYF
TRBV7-9,TRBJ1-1,CASSLGGSTEAFF
TRBV4-2,TRBJ2-7,CASSQDGAGASYEQYF
TRBV12-3/TRBV12-4,TRBJ1-2,CASSSRDILSYTF
TRBV7-8,TRBJ2-5,CASSLAGWASGNLQETQYF
TRBV24-1,TRBJ2-1,CATSDRTSGRFVYNEQFF
TRBV12-3/TRBV12-4,TRBJ2-3,CASTNGSDTQYF
TRBV23-1,TRBJ2-1,CASSQSPSGKWQFF
TRBV28,TRBJ2-4,CASSLGDREWSKNIQYF
TRBV5-1,TRBJ2-7,CASSLVAGGAYEQYF
TRBV29-1,TRBJ2-5,CSVEGGALVRDQETQYF
TRBV7-8,TRBJ2-3,CASSTDRADTQYF
TRBV2,TRBJ2-3,CASSEARAPTQYF
TRBV2,TRBJ1-5,CASSTGQGNFNQPQHF
TRBV29-1,TRBJ1-1,CSVAKGMGLNTEAFF
TRBV9,TRBJ2-7,CASSPPGDGRAYEQYF
TRBV30,TRBJ2-2,CAWRAGGTGELFF
TRBV30,TRBJ2-2,CAWIQGEDTGELFF
TRBV6-1,TRBJ2-7,CASSEVGTASYEQYF
TRBV15,TRBJ2-1,CATSNRLGIYNEQFF
TRBV5-4,TRBJ2-7,CASSWGTSYEQYF
TRBV13,TRBJ1-4,CASSQGLGVEKLFF
TRBV6-1,TRBJ1-5,CASSELGGSNQPQHF
TRBV27,TRBJ1-1,CASRGGQGVVWNTEAFF
TRBV7-6,TRBJ2-7,CASSLFAAEQYF
TRBV4-2,TRBJ1-4,CASSQEGASEKLFF
TRBV6-5,TRBJ1-4,CASSFRGIGEKLFF
TRBV7-2,TRBJ2-6,CASSKTGDNVLTF
TRBV20-1,TRBJ2-7,CSARDRDRGTYEQYF
TRBV20-1,TRBJ1-1,CSARPGISSTEAFF
TRBV6-6,TRBJ1-4,CASREVGEKLFF
TRBV6-2/TRBV6-3,TRBJ2-3,CASSYSPSGATDTQYF
TRBV20-1,TRBJ2-7,CSAVRDQHYEQYF
TRBV6-5,TRBJ2-2,CASSTIRGLNTGELFF
TRBV7-9,TRBJ2-7,CASSLGRFAGRAPEQYF
TRBV15,TRBJ1-1,CATSREFGPNTEAFF
TRBV14,TRBJ2-1,CASSQLAGLGSGIYNEQFF
TRBV5-4,TRBJ2-4,CASSSGTGAKNIQYF
TRBV29-1,TRBJ2-3,CSVGAHDGGEKYF
TRBV28,TRBJ2-1,CASSLALALGDNEQFF
TRBV15,TRBJ2-7,CATSRDTGQGTEQYF
TRBV3-1,TRBJ2-5,CASSHDRPGGETQYF
TRBV9,TRBJ1-1,CASSVGQGNTEAFF
TRBV12-3/TRBV12-4,TRBJ2-7,CASRPTGGSYEQYF